One sample yielded the 23 T cell receptor beta chains listed below, sequenced in a study of blood T cell repertoires in COVID-19. Assay: immunoSEQ multiplex PCR; the TCRdb copy retains only in-frame clones and omits some. Here the sample spans tens of thousands of clones, almost 90% being singletons. The sequencing sample was made of peripheral blood. The receptors were gathered from a woman between 45 and 60 years old with active or convalescent COVID-19.

The J gene is TRBJ1-4, the V gene TRBV9; possible D gene TRBD1, 5 bases. Germline CDR1 SGDLS, CDR2 YYNGEE. The CDR3 covers 16 residues. V lost 4 bases, J lost 3 bases, and 16 bases lay in between. The CDR3 spells CASSPLPGGSNEKLFF. CDR3 in DNA: TGTGCCAGCAGCCCTTTACCCGGGGGATCTAATGAAAAACTGTTTTTT. Full variable domain (outside the CDR3, taken from reference TRBV9 and TRBJ1-4): DSGVTQTPKHLITATGQRVTLRCSPRSGDLSVYWYQQSLDQGLQFLIQYYNGEERAKGNILERFSAQQFPDLHSELNLSSLELGDSALYFCASSPLPGGSNEKLFFGSGTQLSVL.

J is TRBJ2-1 and V is TRBV4-2; TRBD2 matches 9 bases. The CDR3 length is 16 residues. CDR1 is LGHNA and CDR2 is YNFKEQ in the germline V gene. J was trimmed by 5 bases and V by 2 bases; bases with no gene match: 7. CDR3 amino acids: CASSQSSGRTNNEQFF. The CDR3 DNA reads TGTGCCAGCAGCCAAAGTAGCGGGAGAACCAACAATGAGCAGTTCTTC.

J is TRBJ1-4 and V is TRBV2; TRBD1 might be the D (6 bases). Germline V gene data show CDR1 as SNHLY and CDR2 as FYNNEI. Trimming took off 5 bases at V and 4 bases at J, with 14 bases between the two ends. The CDR3 is 15 residues long. CDR3 sequence (DNA): TGTGCCAGCAGTCCCCCTCCGGGACATAATGAAAAACTGTTTTTT. This codes for CASSPPPGHNEKLFF.

This chain joins TRBV7-3 and TRBJ2-5, with a tentative D call TRBD2 (6 bases). This CDR3 region has 17 residues. V lost 0 bases, J lost 4 bases, and 18 bases lay in between. CDR1 and CDR2 (germline): SGHTA, FQGTGA. CDR3 region: CASSLTGSAGLGETQYF. The CDR3 coding sequence is TGTGCCAGCAGCTTAACAGGGTCCGCGGGATTAGGAGAGACCCAGTACTTC.

This clone was detected once. The chain has TRBV18 and TRBJ2-2; 7 bases line up with TRBD2. The CDR3 has 18 amino acids. The V and J ends lost 1 base and 1 base, in that order; junction bases with no gene match: 9. Germline-derived CDR1 and CDR2 are KGHSH and LQKENI. The CDR3 loop is CASSPRAGEHLNTGELFF. CDR3 coding DNA: TGTGCCAGCTCACCACGGGCGGGAGAGCATTTGAACACCGGGGAGCTGTTTTTT.

J is TRBJ2-7 and V is TRBV10-3; D perhaps matches TRBD1 (6 bases). Per germline, CDR1 ENHRY and CDR2 SYGVKD. The CDR3 contains 14 residues. The V end was cut by 6 bases, the J end by 0 bases, with 12 bases between. The CDR3, as DNA: TGTGCCATCAGCCTAAGACAGGACTCCTACGAGCAGTACTTC. It encodes CAISLRQDSYEQYF.

The chain carries TRBV5-8 and TRBJ1-1; 12 nucleotides align to TRBD1. V was clipped by 0 bases and J by 0 bases; unmatched bases: 12. The CDR3 has 20 amino acids. Germline V gene sequence: CDR1 SGHTS, CDR2 YDEGEE. CDR3 coding DNA: TGTGCCAGCAGCTTGGATATGGGAGGGGACAGGGGGCGGCTGAACACTGAAGCTTTCTTT. Its translation: CASSLDMGGDRGRLNTEAFF.

CDR3 nucleotides: TGTGCCAGCAGCTTTCCCCCTCTTTCTGCGGGAGGGCCCGCCCCCTACAATGAGCAGTTCTTC. Its translation is CASSFPPLSAGGPAPYNEQFF. The chain has TRBV7-3 and TRBJ2-1; 9 bases match TRBD2. Germline V gene sequence: CDR1 SGHTA, CDR2 FQGTGA. V gave up 3 bases and J gave up 2 bases; unmatched junction bases: 20. CDR3 length: 21 residues.

The chain recombines TRBV5-1 with TRBJ1-6, with D unresolved. V lost 3 bases, J lost 5 bases, and 9 bases lay in between. The CDR3 length is 14 residues. The V gene's germline CDR1 is SGHRS and CDR2 YFSETQ. CDR3 DNA: TGCGCCAGCAGCTGGGCCCTCGATAATTCACCCCTCCACTTT. Protein sequence: CASSWALDNSPLHF.

The genes are TRBV7-3 and TRBJ2-1, with D perhaps TRBD2 (5 bases). V was shortened by 3 bases and J by 0 bases, with 9 bases between the two germline ends. CDR3 length: 15 amino acids. Germline CDR1 and CDR2: SGHTA and FQGTGA. CDR3 sequence (DNA): TGTGCCAGCAGCTTGACGGGGAGCTCCTACAATGAGCAGTTCTTC. Its protein product is CASSLTGSSYNEQFF.

Regarding this clone: At one boundary the junction diverges from the germline segment, which might be a read error. The genes are TRBV7-2 and TRBJ2-1; TRBD2 matches 15 bases. The CDR3 covers 16 residues. CDR1 is SGHTA and CDR2 is FQGNSA in the germline V gene. DNA of the CDR3: TGTGCCAGCAGCTTAGTCAGGACTAGCGGGAGGGGAATATTGGTCTTC. It yields the protein CASSLVRTSGRGILVF.

The rearrangement links TRBV6-5 to TRBJ2-7, with D tentatively TRBD2 (6 bases). Looked up from germline, CDR1 is MNHEY and CDR2 is SVGAGI. The CDR3 has 14 residues. V lost 5 bases to trimming and J lost 3 bases, with 14 bases between them. The DNA of the CDR3 is TGTGCCAGCAGTCCGACTAGGAGGGACTACGAGCAGTACTTC. This sequence encodes CASSPTRRDYEQYF.

V and J are TRBV27 and TRBJ2-2, with D perhaps matching TRBD2 (5 bases). The CDR3 spans 13 residues. The germline CDR1 and CDR2 sequences are MNHEY and SMNVEV (reference sequence). Trimming cost V 6 bases and J 4 bases, with 9 bases left between them. CDR3 sequence (DNA): TGTGCCAGCAGCACCAGCGGCACCGGGGAGCTGTTTTTT. Amino acids: CASSTSGTGELFF.

The chain recombines TRBV3-1 (or the pseudogene TRBV3-2) with TRBJ2-7; 10 nucleotides match TRBD2. The CDR3 covers 15 residues. V lost 3 bases and J lost 5; bases outside the gene matches: 7. Germline loops: CDR1 LGHDT, CDR2 YNNKEL (reference sequence). This CDR3 is CASSQAGTSVHEQYF. CDR3 sequence (DNA): TGTGCCAGCAGCCAGGCCGGGACTAGCGTCCACGAGCAGTACTTC.

CDR3 in amino acids: CASSQSVRREGYNEQFF. The CDR3 bases are TGCGCCAGCAGCCAAAGTGTTAGGCGGGAGGGTTACAATGAGCAGTTCTTC. This chain uses TRBV4-1 with TRBJ2-1; 9 bases map to TRBD2. The CDR3 extends over 17 amino acids. V lost 2 bases, J lost 4 bases, and 9 bases stayed unmatched. Germline V gene lookup returns CDR1 MGHRA and CDR2 YSYEKL.

This sequence joins TRBV9 and TRBJ2-1; D is ambiguous. The CDR3 is 11 amino acids. The germline V gene has CDR1 SGDLS and CDR2 YYNGEE. V was clipped by 3 bases and J by 10 bases, with 8 bases between them. The CDR3 sequence: CASSDGREQFF. The DNA of the CDR3 is TGTGCCAGCAGCGATGGTCGGGAGCAGTTCTTC.

The chain couples TRBV6-4 to TRBJ2-7; TRBD1 matches 8 bases. Per germline, CDR1 MRHNA and CDR2 SNTAGT. The CDR3 covers 15 residues. With V trimmed by 6 bases and J by 2 bases, 9 bases remained unmatched. The CDR3 DNA reads as TGTGCCAGCAGGACCGAGAGACAGGGGACCTACGAGCAGTACTTC. This encodes CASRTERQGTYEQYF.

The chain joins TRBV2 to TRBJ2-4, with TRBD1 matching 7 bases. This CDR3 region has 14 residues. The junction had 7 bases not matched to a gene; V was cut back by 3 bases and J by 8 bases. Germline loops: CDR1 SNHLY, CDR2 FYNNEI. CDR3 coding DNA: TGTGCCAGCAGTGATGAGGGGGCTGGGGACATTCAGTACTTC. Amino acid sequence: CASSDEGAGDIQYF.

This chain connects TRBV5-1 to TRBJ1-2; a weak D match, TRBD1 (5 bases). In germline, CDR1 is SGHRS, CDR2 YFSETQ. Trimming pared 3 bases from V and 6 bases from J, leaving 15 bases between. The CDR3 length is 14 residues. In DNA, the CDR3 is TGCGCCAGCAGCTACAACCGACAGCCGGATGGCTACACCTTC. Translating gives CASSYNRQPDGYTF.

This chain links TRBV11-1 with TRBJ2-1; tentative D call: TRBD2 (6 bases). The CDR3 runs to 16 residues. Trimming stripped 1 base from V and 4 bases from J, with 14 bases between. Germline-derived CDR1 and CDR2 are SGHAT and FQDESV (reference sequence). The CDR3, as DNA: TGTGCCAGCAGCTTAGGGGGCGGGATCAAATACAATGAGCAGTTCTTC. Translating gives CASSLGGGIKYNEQFF.

The chain is built from TRBV27 and TRBJ2-1; 7 positions match TRBD2. CDR1 and CDR2 from the germline V gene are MNHEY and SMNVEV (reference sequence). The V and J ends lost 3 bases and 6 bases, in that order; junction bases with no gene match: 2. CDR3 length equals 13 residues. CDR3 in amino acids: CASSLTSLNEQFF. CDR3 DNA sequence: TGTGCCAGCAGTTTGACTAGCCTCAATGAGCAGTTCTTC.

J is TRBJ2-5 and V is TRBV5-1; D uncertain. Trimming left V 4 bases short and J 2 bases short, with 15 bases between. Germline CDR1 and CDR2: SGHRS and YFSETQ. The CDR3 is 15 amino acids. The chain's CDR3 is CASSPPPGEQETQYF. The CDR3 bases are TGCGCCAGCAGCCCCCCTCCAGGTGAACAAGAGACCCAGTACTTC.

In its sample, this clone was seen once. The chain combines TRBV11-2 with TRBJ2-1, with no clear D. Germline V gives CDR1 SGHAT, CDR2 FQNNGV. The CDR3 length is 17 residues. Trimming cost V 1 base and J 8 bases, with 21 bases left between them. The CDR3 nucleotides are TGTGCCAGCAGCTTAGGGCCTCCTAGTTCTCTCACCGATGAGCAGTTCTTC. Its protein product is CASSLGPPSSLTDEQFF. Full variable domain (missing parts from reference TRBV11-2 and TRBJ2-1): EAGVAQSPRYKIIEKRQSVAFWCNPISGHATLYWYQQILGQGPKLLIQFQNNGVVDDSQLPKDRFSAERLKGVDSTLKIQPAKLEDSAVYLCASSLGPPSSLTDEQFFGPGTRLTVL.